These T cell receptor beta chains were read from a single sample in a study of graft-versus-host responses after intestinal transplantation. Antigen specificity for these receptors is unknown. Profiling relied on immunoSEQ multiplex PCR, and the TCRdb table lists in-frame clones only, not all of them. Of approximately 75,000 clones in the sample, approximately 94% are singletons; the top ten hold around 0.51%. Sequencing used unstimulated CD8+ T cells sorted from spleen or lymph node cells, obtained before intestinal transplant. The source is a human donor who received an intestinal transplant. Both conserved end residues are part of each CDR3. D genes are given only for firm matches. A row's size may be missing; if present it is once, few, many or a size class.

v_call	d_call	clone_size	j_call	cdr3_aa	cdr3_nt
TRBV7-9	TRBD2	.	TRBJ2-3	CASSPELAGSSTDTQYF	TGTGCCAGCAGCCCCGAACTAGCGGGGTCCAGCACAGATACGCAGTATTTT
TRBV19	TRBD2	.	TRBJ2-7	CASSISGSSYEQYF	TGTGCCAGTAGTATTAGCGGGAGTTCCTACGAGCAGTACTTC
TRBV29-1	.	.	TRBJ2-4	CSVEDRSIPKNIQYF	TGCAGCGTTGAAGATCGGTCAATCCCCAAAAACATTCAGTACTTC
TRBV28	.	.	TRBJ2-2	CASTVFPGGIGELFF	TGTGCCAGCACTGTTTTCCCAGGGGGGATCGGGGAGCTGTTTTTT
TRBV5-1	TRBD1	.	TRBJ1-4	CASSLGQLTGDEKLFF	TGCGCCAGCAGCTTGGGACAACTGACAGGGGATGAAAAACTGTTTTTT
TRBV10-2	.	.	TRBJ1-1	CASSGWTEGRITEAFF	TGCGCCAGCAGTGGATGGACGGAGGGGCGTATAACTGAAGCTTTCTTT
TRBV6-1	.	.	TRBJ2-1	CASSEEEGSYNEQFF	TGTGCCAGCAGTGAAGAGGAAGGCTCCTACAATGAGCAGTTCTTC
TRBV2	.	.	TRBJ2-3	CASSEYTDTQYF	TGTGCCAGCAGTGAGTACACAGATACGCAGTATTTT
TRBV27	.	once	TRBJ2-2	CASSGAGRSSGELFF	TGTGCCAGCAGTGGTGCAGGGCGATCCAGCGGGGAGCTGTTTTTT
TRBV4-2	.	.	TRBJ2-1	CASSQGLANLYNEQFF	TGTGCCAGCAGCCAAGGGCTAGCGAACCTCTACAATGAGCAGTTCTTC
TRBV7-3	.	once	TRBJ2-7	CASSFSGGLVYEQYF	TGTGCCAGCAGCTTTAGTGGGGGACTGGTCTACGAGCAGTACTTC
TRBV5-1	.	.	TRBJ2-1	CASSLFSGQNNEQFF	TGCGCCAGCAGCTTATTTTCGGGGCAGAACAATGAGCAGTTCTTC
TRBV20-1	.	.	TRBJ2-7	CSARPAREQYF	TGCAGTGCTAGACCCGCAAGGGAGCAGTACTTC
TRBV27	.	.	TRBJ2-2	CASSFRGTGELFF	TGTGCCAGCAGTTTTAGAGGCACCGGGGAGCTGTTTTTT
TRBV9	.	.	TRBJ1-4	CASSGEGRLNEKLFF	TGTGCCAGCAGCGGGGAAGGGCGCCTTAATGAAAAACTGTTTTTT
TRBV5-1	.	.	TRBJ2-5	CASSLGIPGETQYF	TGCGCCAGCAGCTTGGGGATCCCTGGAGAGACCCAGTACTTC
TRBV27	TRBD1	.	TRBJ2-7	CASSFSGTGGYEQYF	TGTGCCAGCAGTTTTTCCGGGACAGGGGGCTACGAGCAGTACTTC
TRBV5-5	.	.	TRBJ2-4	CASSLEDSGVNIQYF	TGTGCCAGCAGCTTGGAGGATTCGGGAGTAAACATTCAGTACTTC
TRBV6-6	TRBD2	once	TRBJ2-1	CASSYPGLAGDEQFF	TGTGCCAGCAGTTACCCGGGACTAGCGGGAGATGAGCAGTTCTTC
TRBV30	.	.	TRBJ2-7	CAWGRSYEQYF	TGTGCCTGGGGGAGGAGCTACGAGCAGTACTTC
TRBV7-3	TRBD2	once	TRBJ2-2	CASSSGLAGVNTGELFF	TGTGCCAGCAGTTCGGGACTAGCGGGAGTTAACACCGGGGAGCTGTTTTTT
TRBV12-5	TRBD2	.	TRBJ2-5	CASGHFGGGPPETQYF	TGTGCTAGTGGTCACTTTGGGGGAGGGCCCCCAGAGACCCAGTACTTC
TRBV5-4	.	.	TRBJ2-3	CASSLPGSSTDTQYF	TGTGCCAGCAGCTTGCCCGGGAGCAGCACAGATACGCAGTATTTT
TRBV15	TRBD1	.	TRBJ1-4	CATTGPDRVTSTNEKLFF	TGTGCCACCACGGGTCCCGACAGGGTGACTTCAACTAATGAAAAACTGTTTTTT
TRBV5-1	.	.	TRBJ2-7	CASSRNHEQYF	TGCGCCAGCAGCCGAAATCACGAGCAGTACTTC
TRBV7-2	.	.	TRBJ1-5	CASSLVIGRTAPKQPQHF	TGTGCCAGCAGCTTAGTTATAGGTCGGACGGCCCCGAAGCAGCCCCAGCATTTT
TRBV2	.	.	TRBJ2-6	CASSDLERGGANVLTF	TGTGCCAGCAGTGATTTGGAGAGGGGTGGGGCCAACGTCCTGACTTTC
TRBV4-1	.	.	TRBJ2-7	CASSLRDGSSYEQYF	TGCGCCAGCAGTCTCCGGGACGGAAGCTCCTACGAGCAGTACTTC
TRBV19	TRBD1	.	TRBJ2-7	CASSTGGPAYEQYF	TGTGCCAGTAGCACAGGGGGCCCCGCCTACGAGCAGTACTTC
TRBV19	.	.	TRBJ1-1	CASSISAANTEAFF	TGTGCCAGTAGTATATCGGCTGCCAACACTGAAGCTTTCTTT
TRBV5-4	.	.	TRBJ1-1	CASSQDSSLYWAFF	TGTGCCAGCAGCCAAGATAGCTCCCTTTACTGGGCTTTCTTT
TRBV10-3	.	.	TRBJ2-5	CAIGSPGETQYF	TGTGCCATAGGGAGTCCGGGAGAGACCCAGTACTTC